This TCR beta chain was retrieved from a study of early T cells in non-severe SARS-CoV-2 infection. Looking at the study overall: The authors sequenced bulk RNA from unsorted whole blood, leaving chains unpaired. Study-wide results and caveats: Missing private and CD4 specificities, VDJdb matching favored anti-spike CD8 responses.

The TCR library protocol attached unique molecular identifiers to the individual cDNA molecules. TCRdb called the 5' RACE reads again in MiXCR, with one record for every CDR3 protein. The table has approximately 73,000 distinct CDR3 sequences, 10% to 12% seen once. This CDR3 is 16 amino acids long. This clonotype was counted ten times or more. Antigen unknown. The chain recombines TRBV21-1 with TRBJ2-6; TRBD2 is the table's D call, not checked against the DNA. TRBV21-1 is deemed a pseudogene. The sequencing sample was made of whole blood. This receptor was taken from an adult who was a healthcare worker with PCR-confirmed SARS-CoV-2 infection or an uninfected control (not recorded which). The CDR3 loop reads CASTGWQSSGANVLTF. CDR3 DNA sequence: TGTGCCAGCACGGGATGGCAAAGCTCTGGGGCCAACGTCCTGACTTTC.